These 12 T cell receptor beta chains share one sample of origin, sequenced in a study of shared clonotypes between healthy human individuals. Using immunoSEQ multiplex PCR, the repertoire was profiled, and TCRdb retains in-frame clones only, with some absent. The data show about 1 million clones, about three quarters seen once. Sequenced: memory CD4+ T cells sorted from blood. This sample's subset: CD45RA-negative fraction. The receptors derive from a man aged 18 to 35 in good health.

This clone was recorded a few times. V is TRBV7-2 and J is TRBJ2-5, with 13 bases that match TRBD2. There are 16 residues in the CDR3. Germline V lookup: CDR1 SGHTA, CDR2 FQGNSA. V was clipped by 5 bases and J by 4 bases; unmatched bases: 7. CDR3 in amino acids: CASSKRTSGSRETQYF. DNA of the CDR3: TGTGCCAGCAGCAAACGGACTAGCGGGAGCCGAGAGACCCAGTACTTC.

The V and J genes are TRBV7-2 and TRBJ1-1; 8 nucleotides match TRBD1. The germline V gene has CDR1 SGHTA and CDR2 FQGNSA. The CDR3 contains 11 residues. V shed 5 bases and J 11 bases; nucleotides not matched to a gene: 4. Here the CDR3 reads CASSQTGAAFF. The CDR3 DNA follows: TGTGCCAGCAGCCAGACAGGGGCGGCTTTCTTT.

This clone was seen repeatedly, ten times or more. Here the CDR3 reads CASSEGLYTEAFF. CDR3 nucleotide sequence: TGTGCCAGCAGTGAGGGGTTATACACTGAAGCTTTCTTT. The V gene is TRBV6-6, the J gene TRBJ1-1, with a weak D call TRBD1 (5 bases). Trimming took off 5 bases at V and 3 bases at J, with 10 bases between the two ends. From germline, CDR1 is MNHNY and CDR2 SVGAGI (reference sequence). The CDR3 totals 13 residues.

The genes are TRBV28 and TRBJ2-7; D possibly matches TRBD1 or TRBD2 (6 bases each). Germline V gene lookup returns CDR1 MDHEN and CDR2 SYDVKM. The CDR3 has 15 amino acids. The V and J ends lost 5 bases and 5 bases respectively, with 19 bases between them. Written as DNA, the CDR3 is TGTGCCAGCAGTCCCGGGGGCGGGAACTTCGACGAGCAGTACTTC. Translating gives CASSPGGGNFDEQYF.

This clone appeared once. The V call is TRBV2, the J call TRBJ1-1; TRBD1 is a possible D gene (6 bases). Trimming left V 5 bases short and J 5 bases short, with 15 bases between. The CDR3 covers 14 residues. CDR1 is SNHLY, CDR2 FYNNEI, per germline. The CDR3, as DNA: TGTGCCAGCAGTATACAGGGACGCGTGACTGAAGCTTTCTTT. It codes for CASSIQGRVTEAFF.

The chain combines TRBV6-5 with TRBJ2-3; D is possibly TRBD2 (6 bases). CDR3 length: 13 amino acids. CDR1 is MNHEY, CDR2 SVGAGI, per germline. The V gene lost 0 bases and the J gene lost 5 bases, with 6 bases spanning the gap. The DNA for the CDR3 is TGTGCCAGCAGTTACTCTAGCGGAGATACGCAGTATTTT. Translation gives CASSYSSGDTQYF.

Only a few counts were recorded for this clone. The sample has other DNA sequences that encode this CDR3 too. CDR3 nucleotide sequence: TGCGCCAGCAGCTCCGGGACAGGGGGATCTTCTGGGGCCAACGTCCTGACTTTC. Amino acid sequence: CASSSGTGGSSGANVLTF. The chain uses TRBV5-1 and TRBJ2-6; 11 bases are a match to TRBD1. V shed 3 bases and J 1 base; nucleotides not matched to a gene: 6. Germline loops: CDR1 SGHRS, CDR2 YFSETQ. CDR3 length: 18 amino acids.

This clone is a singleton in its sample. The chain combines TRBV5-8 with TRBJ2-1; TRBD2 aligns across 9 bases. V lost 4 bases, J lost 4 bases, and 6 bases stayed unmatched. CDR1 is SGHTS and CDR2 is YDEGEE in the germline V gene. The CDR3 is 15 residues long. CDR3 DNA sequence: TGTGCCAGCAGCCGAGGACTAGCGCAGTACAATGAGCAGTTCTTC. Protein sequence: CASSRGLAQYNEQFF. The entire variable domain, with the rest obtained from reference TRBV5-8 and TRBJ2-1, is as follows: EAGVTQSPTHLIKTRGQQATLRCSPISGHTSVYWYQQALGLGLQFLLWYDEGEERNRGNFPPRFSGRQFPNYSSELNVNALELEDSALYLCASSRGLAQYNEQFFGPGTRLTVL.

The chain is built from TRBV19 and TRBJ1-5; D call uncertain. Germline V gives CDR1 LNHDA, CDR2 SQIVND (reference sequence). The V end lost 5 bases, the J end lost 7 bases, and 3 bases lay between the germline ends. The CDR3 is 10 amino acids. The chain's CDR3 is CASSAQPQHF. The DNA of the CDR3 is TGTGCCAGTAGTGCCCAGCCCCAGCATTTT.

This clone was counted once. This chain connects TRBV29-1 to TRBJ2-7; 7 bases line up with TRBD1. Looked up from germline, CDR1 is SQVTM and CDR2 is ANQGSEA. V lost 7 bases to trimming and J lost 7 bases; unmatched junction nucleotides: 13. There are 13 residues in the CDR3. CDR3 sequence reads: CSAQRGGSREQYF. Here the CDR3 DNA reads TGCAGCGCCCAAAGAGGGGGCTCTCGGGAGCAGTACTTC.

On this clone itself: A clone one base away is much larger, so this may be a read error. The rearrangement joins TRBV10-3 to TRBJ1-2, with 7 bases fitting TRBD1. The germline V gene has CDR1 ENHRY and CDR2 SYGVKD. The junction had 2 bases not matched to a gene; V was cut back by 9 bases and J by 4 bases. The CDR3 is 11 residues long. The CDR3 sequence is CAIGTAYGYTF. DNA for the CDR3: TGTGCCATTGGGACAGCCTATGGCTACACCTTC.

This clone was seen a few times. The rearrangement joins TRBV6-1 to TRBJ2-6; the D is unclear. This CDR3 is built from 14 residues. Germline CDR1 MNHNS, CDR2 SASEGT. The germline V and J ends were trimmed by 9 bases and 0 bases, with 9 bases remaining between them. Written as DNA, the CDR3 is TGTGCCAGTACCATAAGCTCTGGGGCCAACGTCCTGACTTTC. Its translation is CASTISSGANVLTF.